This T cell receptor beta chain was recovered during a study of cytomegalovirus exposure and HLA in healthy donors. Across the study: A subsequent analysis reported that the 95 to 150 validation repertoires were produced on the same platform that had also been used for the roughly 700 first-cohort repertoires.

Points on this clone: What it binds is not known.

Measured with immunoSEQ multiplex PCR; TCRdb has only the in-frame clones, and not every one. Among 330,000 or so clones, 86% were seen once, and the ten largest hold 0.75% to 0.85%. The ends were cut back, 4 bases at V and 4 bases at J, with 11 bases in the middle. The CDR3 runs 14 residues. Germline V gene data show CDR1 as MDHEN and CDR2 as SYDVKM. Study conclusions and caveats: Researchers counted approximately 160 TCR beta chains as cytomegalovirus-associated. Under in vitro conditions, a few CMV-associated chains were confirmed as specific for CMV antigens. High sensitivity and specificity were reportedly achieved when the classifier diagnosed cytomegalovirus status.

This TCR was sampled from a young woman in good health and CMV-seronegative. The chain couples TRBV28 to TRBJ2-1, with D hard to call. Sequenced: PBMCs. CDR3 nucleotides: TGTGCCAGCAGTTGGGCAGGCGTGTACAATGAGCAGTTCTTC. Encoded protein: CASSWAGVYNEQFF.